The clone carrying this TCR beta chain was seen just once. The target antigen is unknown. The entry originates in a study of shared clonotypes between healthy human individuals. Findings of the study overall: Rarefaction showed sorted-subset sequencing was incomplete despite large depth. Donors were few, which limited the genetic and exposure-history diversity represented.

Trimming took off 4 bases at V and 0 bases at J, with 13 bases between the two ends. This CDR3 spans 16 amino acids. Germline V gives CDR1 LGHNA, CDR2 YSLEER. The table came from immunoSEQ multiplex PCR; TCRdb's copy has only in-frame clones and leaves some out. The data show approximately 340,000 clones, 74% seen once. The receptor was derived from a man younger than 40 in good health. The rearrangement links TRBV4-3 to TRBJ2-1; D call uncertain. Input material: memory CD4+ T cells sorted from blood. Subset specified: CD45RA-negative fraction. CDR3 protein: CASSPLPASSYNEQFF. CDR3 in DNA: TGCGCCAGCAGCCCCCTTCCGGCTAGCTCCTACAATGAGCAGTTCTTC.